Below, 7 T cell receptor beta chains from the same sample are listed, as sequenced in a study of blood T cell repertoires in COVID-19. Assay: immunoSEQ multiplex PCR; the TCRdb copy retains only in-frame clones and omits some. Of about 98,000 clones listed, roughly 87% are singletons. Sequencing was done on a sample of peripheral blood. Receptors were obtained from a man at least 80 years old with acute or convalescent COVID-19.

The gene calls are TRBV12-3 or TRBV12-4 and TRBJ2-7; no firm D call. V lost 1 base, J lost 2 bases, and 6 bases lay in between. This CDR3 is built from 13 residues. DNA for the CDR3: TGTGCCAGCAGTTTAGGATCGGCCTACGAGCAGTACTTC. The encoded protein is CASSLGSAYEQYF.

The chain has TRBV3-1 (or the pseudogene TRBV3-2) and TRBJ1-1; D gene unclear. The germline V and J ends were trimmed by 1 base and 11 bases, with 11 bases remaining between them. This CDR3 contains 12 residues. Germline assignment: CDR1 LGHDT and CDR2 YNNKEL (reference sequence). The CDR3 bases are TGTGCCAGCAGCCAAGGGACCCGGGGTGCTTTCTTT. Translation gives CASSQGTRGAFF.

V usage is TRBV28 and J usage is TRBJ2-7; D is undetermined. The length of the CDR3 is 11 residues. Germline V gives CDR1 MDHEN, CDR2 SYDVKM. The V end was cut by 6 bases, the J end by 6 bases, with 9 bases between. The CDR3 loop is CASSSDREQYF. CDR3 sequence (DNA): TGTGCCAGCAGCTCAGATCGCGAGCAGTACTTC.

The gene calls are TRBV11-2 and TRBJ2-1, with TRBD2 matching over 11 bases. The CDR3 extends over 15 amino acids. The ends lost 6 bases at V and 4 bases at J; junction bases unmatched: 5. Germline CDR1 SGHAT, CDR2 FQNNGV. This CDR3 reads CASSTTSGAYNEQFF. The CDR3 bases are TGTGCCAGCAGTACGACTAGCGGGGCATACAATGAGCAGTTCTTC.

This chain links TRBV19 with TRBJ2-2; TRBD1 agrees at 7 bases. The CDR3 is 14 amino acids. V lost 7 bases and J lost 7; bases outside the gene matches: 9. CDR1 is LNHDA, CDR2 SQIVND, per germline (reference sequence). The CDR3 sequence: CASKSDRVNGELFF. CDR3 DNA sequence: TGTGCCAGTAAATCTGACAGGGTGAACGGGGAGCTGTTTTTT. The complete variable domain, with remaining parts taken from reference TRBV19 and TRBJ2-2, reads DGGITQSPKYLFRKEGQNVTLSCEQNLNHDAMYWYRQDPGQGLRLIYYSQIVNDFQKGDIAEGYSVSREKKESFPLTVTSAQKNPTAFYLCASKSDRVNGELFFGEGSRLTVL.

V and J are TRBV4-3 and TRBJ1-4; possible D gene TRBD1, 5 bases. The CDR3 runs to 13 residues. Per germline, CDR1 LGHNA and CDR2 YSLEER. Trimming removed 3 bases from V and 8 bases from J, with 10 bases in between. CDR3 in DNA: TGCGCCAGCAGCCATGTTCACAGGGAAAAACTGTTTTTT. Residues: CASSHVHREKLFF.

This clone showed up just once. The rearrangement joins TRBV11-2 to TRBJ2-1, with 7 bases that match TRBD1. The CDR3 has 13 residues. Losses at the gene ends were 5 bases for V and 8 bases for J; bases not matched to a gene: 6. Per germline, CDR1 SGHAT and CDR2 FQNNGV. The CDR3 bases are TGTGCCAGCAGCGCCAGGGGGTCCGATGAGCAGTTCTTC. Protein sequence: CASSARGSDEQFF.